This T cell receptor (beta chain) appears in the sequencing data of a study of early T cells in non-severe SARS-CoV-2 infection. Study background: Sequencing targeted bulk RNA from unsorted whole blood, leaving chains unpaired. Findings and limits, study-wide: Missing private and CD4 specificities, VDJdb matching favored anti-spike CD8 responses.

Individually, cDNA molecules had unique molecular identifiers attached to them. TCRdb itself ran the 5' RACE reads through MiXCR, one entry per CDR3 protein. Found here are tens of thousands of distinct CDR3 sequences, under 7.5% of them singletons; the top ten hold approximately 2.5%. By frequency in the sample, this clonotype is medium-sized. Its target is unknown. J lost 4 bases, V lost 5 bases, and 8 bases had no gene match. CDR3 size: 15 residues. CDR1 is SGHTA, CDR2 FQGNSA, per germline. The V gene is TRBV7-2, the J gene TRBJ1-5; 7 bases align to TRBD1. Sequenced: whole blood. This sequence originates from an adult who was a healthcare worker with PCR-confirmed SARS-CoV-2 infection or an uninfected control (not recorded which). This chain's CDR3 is CASSRFGRGNQPQHF. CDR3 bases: TGTGCCAGCAGCCGATTCGGCAGGGGGAATCAGCCCCAGCATTTT. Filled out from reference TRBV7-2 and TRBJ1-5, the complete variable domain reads GAGVSQSPSNKVTEKGKDVELRCDPISGHTALYWYRQSLGQGLEFLIYFQGNSAPDKSGLPSDRFSAERTGGSVSTLTIQRTQQEDSAVYLCASSRFGRGNQPQHFGDGTRLSIL.